This is a list of T cell receptor beta chains from one sample in a study of T cells after yellow fever vaccination. TCRdb re-called the 5' RACE reads through MiXCR, storing one row per CDR3 protein. This sample has 300,000 or so distinct CDR3 sequences, with 3% to 4.5% found just once. The starting material was PBMCs, obtained 5 days after the yellow fever booster vaccination. All receptors come from a man aged 18 to 29 who received the YFV17D yellow fever vaccine. Each CDR3 is given with its conserved first and last residue. D genes are given only for firm matches. Clone size is stated in some rows and not others, as once, few, many or a class when expanded.

size	J	D	V	CDR3	DNA
few	TRBJ1-6	.	TRBV6-5	CASSYGSRSPLHF	TGTGCCAGCAGTTACGGTAGTCGTTCACCCCTCCACTTT
few	TRBJ2-1	.	TRBV5-1	CASSLGEEANEQFF	TGCGCCAGCAGCTTGGGGGAAGAAGCAAATGAGCAGTTCTTC
.	TRBJ2-5	.	TRBV20-1	CSANLRGRETQYF	TGCAGTGCTAACCTTCGGGGTCGGGAGACCCAGTACTTC
many	TRBJ2-7	.	TRBV10-3	CAISESGDISYEQYF	TGTGCCATCAGTGAGTCGGGGGACATCTCCTACGAGCAGTACTTC
.	TRBJ1-2	.	TRBV12-3/TRBV12-4	CASTEGPANGYTF	TGTGCCAGCACCGAGGGGCCTGCTAATGGCTACACCTTC
few	TRBJ2-5	.	TRBV10-3	CAIRDRRDQETQYF	TGTGCCATCAGAGACAGGAGGGACCAAGAGACCCAGTACTTC
few	TRBJ1-2	.	TRBV7-2	CASSLIQGYGYTF	TGTGCCAGCAGCTTAATTCAGGGGTATGGCTACACCTTC
many	TRBJ2-5	.	TRBV5-5	CASSLGNGETQYF	TGTGCCAGCAGCCTGGGGAACGGGGAGACCCAGTACTTC
.	TRBJ1-2	.	TRBV6-2/TRBV6-3	CASSYWARDYGYTF	TGTGCCAGCAGTTACTGGGCCAGGGACTATGGCTACACCTTC
many	TRBJ2-1	.	TRBV5-1	CASSLEVSSYNEQFF	TGCGCCAGCAGCTTGGAGGTGAGCTCCTACAATGAGCAGTTCTTC
.	TRBJ2-1	TRBD2	TRBV20-1	CSASGLAGARFF	TGCAGTGCTTCGGGACTAGCGGGGGCCCGGTTCTTC
few	TRBJ1-5	.	TRBV23-1	CASTPRDEDSNQPQHF	TGCGCCAGCACCCCTCGGGACGAGGATAGCAATCAGCCCCAGCATTTT
.	TRBJ2-2	TRBD1	TRBV7-2	CASSTHRGPGELFF	TGTGCCAGCAGCACTCACAGGGGGCCGGGGGAGCTGTTTTTT
many	TRBJ1-3	.	TRBV7-8	CASSFTVTGNTIYF	TGTGCCAGCAGCTTTACAGTGACTGGAAACACCATATATTTT
.	TRBJ1-2	.	TRBV27	CASSLGGGYYGYTF	TGTGCCAGCAGTTTAGGGGGAGGTTACTATGGCTACACCTTC
few	TRBJ2-5	.	TRBV20-1	CSARGFRDQETQYF	TGCAGTGCTAGGGGCTTCCGGGACCAAGAGACCCAGTACTTC
few	TRBJ2-2	TRBD1	TRBV7-2	CASSSQGGAGELFF	TGTGCCAGCAGCTCCCAAGGGGGCGCCGGGGAGCTGTTTTTT
.	TRBJ2-7	.	TRBV7-9	CASRGTSRLYF	TGTGCCAGCAGAGGAACAAGCCGATTGTACTTC
.	TRBJ2-2	.	TRBV20-1	CSAPSAGKNGELFF	TGCAGTGCTCCTTCAGCAGGGAAAAACGGGGAGCTGTTTTTT
few	TRBJ2-5	.	TRBV5-1	CASRPLTGTQETQYF	TGCGCCAGCAGACCCCTTACGGGGACACAAGAGACCCAGTACTTC
many	TRBJ2-5	TRBD2	TRBV25-1	CASRPGGAVETQYF	TGTGCCAGCCGCCCCGGGGGGGCCGTAGAGACCCAGTACTTC
.	TRBJ1-5	.	TRBV15	CATSREGHLANQPQHF	TGTGCCACCAGCAGAGAGGGCCACCTAGCAAATCAGCCCCAGCATTTT
few	TRBJ2-7	TRBD1	TRBV7-2	CASSMSRDRGSHEQYF	TGTGCCAGCAGCATGAGCCGGGACAGGGGATCCCACGAGCAGTACTTC
many	TRBJ2-5	TRBD2	TRBV4-1	CASSQLAGGALETQYF	TGCGCCAGCAGCCAGCTTGCGGGGGGGGCTCTGGAGACCCAGTACTTC
many	TRBJ2-3	.	TRBV10-3	CAISESTDTQYF	TGTGCCATCAGTGAGTCAACAGATACGCAGTATTTT
.	TRBJ2-2	TRBD2	TRBV5-4	CASSTLAGIGELFF	TGTGCCAGCAGCACCTTAGCGGGGATCGGGGAGCTGTTTTTT
.	TRBJ2-7	.	TRBV5-6	CASNFGRQSEQYF	TGTGCCAGCAACTTCGGAAGACAGAGCGAGCAGTACTTC
many	TRBJ1-3	TRBD1	TRBV29-1	CSVASRGLGAGNTIYF	TGCAGCGTTGCCAGCAGGGGGCTTGGCGCTGGAAACACCATATATTTT
few	TRBJ2-2	TRBD2	TRBV6-2/TRBV6-3	CASSSAGGPGELFF	TGTGCCAGCAGCTCAGCGGGGGGGCCCGGGGAGCTGTTTTTT
few	TRBJ1-5	.	TRBV6-6	CASSATGAVGQPQHF	TGTGCCAGCAGTGCGACGGGAGCCGTGGGTCAGCCCCAGCATTTT
few	TRBJ1-1	.	TRBV29-1	CSVSAGWGMNTEAFF	TGCAGCGTAAGCGCTGGGTGGGGGATGAACACTGAAGCTTTCTTT
few	TRBJ2-1	.	TRBV6-2/TRBV6-3	CASSYVEIYNEQFF	TGTGCCAGCAGTTACGTTGAGATCTACAATGAGCAGTTCTTC
many	TRBJ2-1	TRBD1	TRBV29-1	CSVEGGDREDNEQFF	TGCAGCGTTGAAGGGGGGGACAGGGAAGACAATGAGCAGTTCTTC
.	TRBJ1-2	.	TRBV6-5	CATRMSPPYGYTF	TGTGCCACCAGGATGAGCCCCCCTTATGGCTACACCTTC
many	TRBJ2-1	TRBD1	TRBV20-1	CSAGRDRAYNEQFF	TGCAGTGCCGGCCGGGACAGGGCCTACAATGAGCAGTTCTTC
few	TRBJ2-1	.	TRBV5-1	CASSFDGRSSYNEQFF	TGCGCCAGCAGCTTTGACGGAAGGAGCTCCTACAATGAGCAGTTCTTC
.	TRBJ2-1	.	TRBV28	CASSFPDRDNEQFF	TGTGCCAGCAGTTTCCCAGACAGAGACAATGAGCAGTTCTTC
.	TRBJ2-3	.	TRBV4-3	CASSQEPGAQGTDTQYF	TGCGCCAGCAGCCAAGAACCCGGGGCTCAAGGAACAGATACGCAGTATTTT
.	TRBJ2-1	TRBD1	TRBV5-1	CASTPTGAPNEQFF	TGCGCCAGTACCCCCACAGGGGCGCCAAATGAGCAGTTCTTC
.	TRBJ1-5	TRBD1	TRBV19	CASSPSPTGRQPQHF	TGTGCCAGTAGTCCATCACCGACAGGGAGGCAGCCCCAGCATTTT